Sequencing of this T cell receptor beta chain was carried out in a study of T-cell memory formation after mild COVID-19. Study-wide findings and caveats: Contracting CD4+ clones sat mainly in CM and EM; CD8+ in EMRA.

TCR alpha and TCR beta cDNA libraries carrying sample barcodes and UMIs were produced by 5'RACE using constant-segment primers. Using its own MiXCR run on the 5' RACE reads, TCRdb lists one record per CDR3 protein. Here the sample spans approximately 250,000 distinct CDR3 sequences, approximately 16% being singletons. Looked up from germline, CDR1 is SGHRS and CDR2 is YFSETQ. V lost 0 bases to trimming and J lost 1 base, with 11 bases between them. The CDR3 loop spans 16 amino acids. This clonotype was detected only a few times. Its specificity is unknown. The rearrangement joins TRBV5-1 to TRBJ1-3; possible D gene TRBD1, 6 bases. The sequence derives from a young man who had mild COVID-19 (a few samples of this study predate the infection). Cell type and time point are not known. Specimen: PBMCs or a T cell subset sorted from them (not recorded which). CDR3 DNA: TGCGCCAGCAGCTTGGATGGCAGGGGTTCTGGAAACACCATATATTTT. Translation gives CASSLDGRGSGNTIYF.